This T cell receptor (beta chain) was obtained from a study of blood T cell repertoires in COVID-19 (TCRdb year 2020). Turning to the overall study: Samples covering the acute and convalescent phases of COVID-19 were provided by collaborators in the United States, Italy and Spain. The prospective study material was composed of cDNA or gDNA derived from T cells, B-cell-depleted T cells, or PBMCs. The dataset comprised deeply sampled blood TCRbeta repertoires from subjects exposed to, actively infected with, or recovered from COVID-19. A freely available public database, intended as a resource for researchers studying the immune response to SARS-CoV-2, is where the repertoires were released. Samples were obtained from the ongoing ImmuneRACE study (first 160 participants) and from 1,254 subjects provided by 6 global collaborators. The sample metadata nearly always contained a de-identified subject ID, COVID-19 status, age in years and sex. Where available, HLA class I and class II types were obtained from metadata supplied by the sample provider rather than from assay-based typing. General findings and caveats noted by the study authors: The amount of clinical and demographic metadata varied by source and participant and was provided uncurated.

The immunoSEQ Assay, a bias-controlled multiplex PCR, was used to amplify TCRbeta CDR3 regions from genomic DNA. From the authors' description of their analysis: Within the assay, amplification of reference gene primers was used to estimate how many nucleated cells each sample contained. To quantify the absolute abundance of each unique TCRbeta CDR3 rearrangement, sequence reads were collapsed and filtered. For each sample, productive Simpson clonality was calculated as the square root of Simpson's diversity index across productive rearrangements. This is the immuneACCESS table as TCRdb keeps it, with only in-frame sequences that have V and J called. A part of the clones is gone; compared with another copy, unresolved V genes explain less than half, and the rest is unexplained. That table furnishes V, J and clone size, whereas the DNA furnished D and trimming. The sample has over 200,000 clones on record, about 80% of them singletons. The top ten clones comprise over 3% of the sample.

Whole blood was collected in K2EDTA tubes by collaborating institutions according to the institutions' own protocols. For TCRbeta analysis, collaborators shipped samples in one of three forms: frozen whole blood, isolated PBMCs, or DNA extracted from either of those sample types. The V end gives up 1 base and the J end 5 bases, leaving 8 bases in the junction not matched to a gene. Spanning cysteine to phenylalanine, the CDR3 consists of 16 amino acids. Just the 48-base CDR3 DNA is kept, in frame starting at base 1. The germline V gene gives CDR1 as SGHTA and CDR2 as FQGNSA. This clone has only a few counts. No cognate antigen has been identified for it. The input lacks base qualities; no much larger clone sits a single base away.

The chain is assembled from TRBV7-2 and TRBJ2-5, and 9 bases in between align with TRBD2. The specimen sequenced was peripheral blood. The clonotype comes from an elderly woman with acute or convalescent COVID-19. The DNA sequence is TGTGCCAGCAGCTTAGACCGACTAGCGGTGAGGGAGACCCAGTACTTC. This codes for CASSLDRLAVRETQYF.